The 25 T cell receptor beta chains below all came from one sample that was sequenced in a study of T cell changes during pregnancy in multiple sclerosis. The method was immunoSEQ multiplex PCR; TCRdb's version includes in-frame clones alone and lacks a portion of them. Here the sample spans around 40,000 clones, 91% being singletons. The specimen comprised CD8+ T cells from peripheral blood mononuclear cells, sampled in the second trimester of pregnancy. The receptor source for this set is a female donor with multiple sclerosis, enrolled in a pregnancy study.

The rearrangement uses TRBV7-9 and TRBJ2-2; D perhaps matches TRBD1 (6 bases). The CDR3 is 16 residues long. Trimming shortened V by 5 bases and J by 3 bases, and 16 bases separated the two germline ends. Per germline, CDR1 SEHNR and CDR2 FQNEAQ (reference sequence). In nucleotides, the CDR3 is TGTGCCAGCAGCCCGCTACAGGGTGCAGACACCGGGGAGCTGTTTTTT. This gives the protein CASSPLQGADTGELFF.

V is TRBV4-1 and J is TRBJ2-1; no reliable D call. CDR1 MGHRA and CDR2 YSYEKL come from the germline V gene. V was trimmed by 3 bases and J by 8 bases, leaving 11 bases between them. The CDR3 consists of 13 residues. DNA for the CDR3: TGCGCCAGCAGCCATCCCACTGCCGATGAGCAGTTCTTC. It yields the protein CASSHPTADEQFF.

The rearrangement links TRBV6-1 to TRBJ2-1; D uncertain. CDR3 size: 15 residues. Germline V CDR1 and CDR2: MNHNS, SASEGT. Deletions cut 6 bases from V and 2 bases from J, with 14 bases between. Written as DNA, the CDR3 is TGTGCCAGCAGATCTAGGCGTGTCCCCTACAATGAGCAGTTCTTC. Translating it yields CASRSRRVPYNEQFF.

The chain is built from TRBV21-1 and TRBJ2-7; the table gives TRBD2 as D, unverified against the DNA. TRBV21-1 is a documented pseudogene. The CDR3 runs to 17 residues. The CDR3 here is CASSKDHPNTTTYEQYF. As DNA, the CDR3 is TGTGCCAGCAGCAAAGACCACCCTAATACTACAACCTACGAGCAGTACTTC.

The chain is built from TRBV6-6 and TRBJ2-7; D may be TRBD1 (5 bases). Germline loops: CDR1 MNHNY, CDR2 SVGAGI (reference sequence). This CDR3 has 15 amino acids. Trimming took off 2 bases at V and 0 bases at J, with 11 bases between the two ends. The CDR3 DNA reads as TGTGCCAGCAGTTACGGGGCAGCGAGCTCCTACGAGCAGTACTTC. Its protein is CASSYGAASSYEQYF.

The rearrangement joins TRBV19 to TRBJ1-5; D not certain. V gave up 6 bases and J gave up 3 bases, with 18 bases separating them. The germline gives CDR1 LNHDA, CDR2 SQIVND (reference sequence). This CDR3 region has 16 residues. CDR3 bases: TGTGCCAGTAGCAAGAGGGAAGGTGCGGACAATCAGCCCCAGCATTTT. This gives the protein CASSKREGADNQPQHF.

Here the CDR3 DNA reads TGTGCCAGCAGCTTAGTATCTTCCTCGGGGGGCTACACCTTC. It specifies CASSLVSSSGGYTF. The rearrangement links TRBV7-2 to TRBJ1-2; D not resolved. This CDR3 contains 14 residues. V lost 1 base and J 8 bases, leaving 14 bases between the germline ends. In germline, CDR1 is SGHTA, CDR2 FQGNSA. Based on the CDR3 plus reference TRBV7-2 and TRBJ1-2, the full variable domain is GAGVSQSPSNKVTEKGKDVELRCDPISGHTALYWYRQSLGQGLEFLIYFQGNSAPDKSGLPSDRFSAERTGGSVSTLTIQRTQQEDSAVYLCASSLVSSSGGYTFGSGTRLTVV.

This clone was observed a single time. This sequence joins TRBV6-1 and TRBJ1-5, with D hard to call. Trimming pared 2 bases from V and 6 bases from J, leaving 11 bases between. Germline values: CDR1 MNHNS, CDR2 SASEGT. The CDR3 extends over 14 amino acids. The CDR3 sequence is CASSEHGEVQPQHF. The CDR3 region has the DNA TGTGCCAGCAGTGAACACGGGGAGGTTCAGCCCCAGCATTTT.

In its sample, this clone was seen a few times. V and J are TRBV2 and TRBJ1-2, with D unresolved. Deletions cut 2 bases from V and 8 bases from J, with 15 bases between. Looked up from germline, CDR1 is SNHLY and CDR2 is FYNNEI. The CDR3 runs 14 residues. The CDR3 loop is CASSENSYLWGYTF. The CDR3 nucleotides read TGTGCCAGCAGTGAAAACAGCTATCTATGGGGCTACACCTTC.

The chain recombines TRBV4-2 with TRBJ2-2; 9 bases agree with TRBD2. Trimming took 0 bases from V and 7 from J; bases not matched to a gene: 6. The CDR3 is made up of 16 amino acids. Looked up from germline, CDR1 is LGHNA and CDR2 is YNFKEQ. The CDR3 nucleotides are TGTGCCAGCAGCCAAGATCTGCGGGAGGGGATCGGGGAGCTGTTTTTT. It is translated as CASSQDLREGIGELFF.

This clone was recorded once. The V gene is TRBV19, the J gene TRBJ1-1; D is ambiguous. Germline lookup yields CDR1 LNHDA and CDR2 SQIVND (reference sequence). This CDR3 is built from 13 residues. Trimming pared 3 bases from V and 5 bases from J, leaving 10 bases between. The CDR3 DNA reads as TGTGCCAGTAGTATTGCTGGAGGGACTGAAGCTTTCTTT. It translates to CASSIAGGTEAFF. The whole variable domain, remainder taken from reference TRBV19 and TRBJ1-1, is DGGITQSPKYLFRKEGQNVTLSCEQNLNHDAMYWYRQDPGQGLRLIYYSQIVNDFQKGDIAEGYSVSREKKESFPLTVTSAQKNPTAFYLCASSIAGGTEAFFGQGTRLTVV.

The chain couples TRBV30 to TRBJ2-1; D gene uncertain. This CDR3 has 13 amino acids. The V end lost 2 bases, the J end lost 0 bases, and 5 bases lay between the germline ends. The germline V gene has CDR1 GTSNPN and CDR2 SVGIG (reference sequence). CDR3 nucleotides: TGTGCCTGGAGTCTCAGCTCCTACAATGAGCAGTTCTTC. This encodes CAWSLSSYNEQFF.

In its sample, this clone was seen many times. The chain joins TRBV4-1 to TRBJ2-7; 8 bases agree with TRBD1. Looked up from germline, CDR1 is MGHRA and CDR2 is YSYEKL. The J segment lost 5 bases and the V segment lost 0 bases, leaving 9 bases of the junction unmatched. CDR3 length: 16 amino acids. CDR3 amino acids: CASSQDQGAYPHEQYF. CDR3 nucleotide sequence: TGCGCCAGCAGCCAAGATCAGGGGGCTTATCCCCACGAGCAGTACTTC.

V is TRBV19 and J is TRBJ1-5; 7 nucleotides align to TRBD1. The germline gives CDR1 LNHDA, CDR2 SQIVND (reference sequence). The CDR3 spans 14 residues. The trim removed 9 bases at V and 2 bases at J, leaving 7 bases unmatched. CDR3 DNA: TGTGCCAGCCTCGGACAGGTAGGCAATCAGCCCCAGCATTTT. This codes for CASLGQVGNQPQHF.

There are a few counts of this clone. The rearrangement uses TRBV29-1 and TRBJ1-5, with D unresolved. From germline, CDR1 is SQVTM and CDR2 ANQGSEA. The CDR3 has 13 amino acids. The V and J ends lost 1 base and 6 bases respectively, with 10 bases between them. CDR3: CSVEGGEGQPQHF. CDR3 bases: TGCAGCGTTGAAGGCGGGGAAGGTCAGCCCCAGCATTTT.

This chain joins TRBV4-3 and TRBJ2-1; 9 nucleotides align to TRBD2. Germline V CDR1 and CDR2: LGHNA, YSLEER. The ends lost 0 bases at V and 5 bases at J; junction bases unmatched: 8. The CDR3 sequence is 17 residues long. CDR3 nucleotide sequence: TGCGCCAGCAGCCAAGATCTGAGTAGCGGGGGTAACAATGAGCAGTTCTTC. Amino acid sequence: CASSQDLSSGGNNEQFF.

CDR3 coding DNA: TGTGCCAGCAGCTTATTCGGGAAGTACACCTATGGCTACACCTTC. Protein product: CASSLFGKYTYGYTF. This chain uses TRBV7-8 with TRBJ1-2; D gene uncertain. CDR1 is SGHVS and CDR2 is FQNEAQ in the germline V gene. This CDR3 region has 15 residues. V lost 2 bases, J lost 4 bases, and 14 bases lay in between.

This rearrangement joins TRBV29-1 to TRBJ2-2; 10 positions agree with TRBD2. Germline CDR1 is SQVTM and CDR2 is ANQGSEA. J lost 4 bases, V lost 7 bases, and 3 bases had no gene match. The CDR3 has 13 residues. The CDR3 loop reads CSGRLAGTGELFF. The DNA of the CDR3 is TGCAGCGGCAGACTAGCGGGCACCGGGGAGCTGTTTTTT.

The chain is built from TRBV5-5 and TRBJ2-3; D is possibly TRBD1 (5 bases). The germline V and J ends were trimmed by 2 bases and 2 bases, with 9 bases remaining between them. The CDR3 covers 14 residues. Germline CDR1 is SGHKS and CDR2 is YYEKEE (reference sequence). This chain's CDR3 is CASSLDSYTDTQYF. The CDR3 region has the DNA TGTGCCAGCAGCTTAGACAGCTACACAGATACGCAGTATTTT.

This sequence joins TRBV6-6 and TRBJ2-3; 8 bases match TRBD2. Germline V gene data show CDR1 as MNHNY and CDR2 as SVGAGI (reference sequence). This CDR3 has 14 amino acids. V shed 4 bases and J 1 base; nucleotides not matched to a gene: 1. Here the CDR3 DNA reads TGTGCCAGCAGTTTTAGCGGGGGCACAGATACGCAGTATTTT. Translating gives CASSFSGGTDTQYF.

This clone has just one count. The chain couples TRBV2 to TRBJ2-5, with 11 bases fitting TRBD1. Germline V gene data show CDR1 as SNHLY and CDR2 as FYNNEI. The trim removed 7 bases at V and 1 base at J, leaving 8 bases unmatched. The CDR3 covers 16 residues. CDR3 region: CASTRWDRGVQETQYF. CDR3 nucleotide sequence: TGTGCCAGCACTCGATGGGACAGGGGGGTCCAAGAGACCCAGTACTTC.

The J gene is TRBJ1-1, the V gene TRBV7-8; 12 nucleotides align to TRBD1. V lost 1 base and J lost 0; bases outside the gene matches: 3. The CDR3 is 17 amino acids. Germline assignment: CDR1 SGHVS and CDR2 FQNEAQ. The CDR3 is CASSLEGTGGMNTEAFF. CDR3 bases: TGTGCCAGCAGCTTAGAAGGGACAGGGGGCATGAACACTGAAGCTTTCTTT. Full variable domain (outside the CDR3, taken from reference TRBV7-8 and TRBJ1-1): GAGVSQSPRYKVAKRGQDVALRCDPISGHVSLFWYQQALGQGPEFLTYFQNEAQLDKSGLPSDRFFAERPEGSVSTLKIQRTQQEDSAVYLCASSLEGTGGMNTEAFFGQGTRLTVV.

The chain recombines TRBV4-3 with TRBJ2-7; 8 positions match TRBD2. This CDR3 contains 14 residues. Germline CDR1 LGHNA, CDR2 YSLEER. V shed 0 bases and J 6 bases; nucleotides not matched to a gene: 4. CDR3 DNA: TGCGCCAGCAGCCAAGAGTGGACTAGCATCGAGCAGTACTTC. It codes for CASSQEWTSIEQYF.

This clone was detected once. The V gene is TRBV5-6, the J gene TRBJ2-5, with 9 bases identical to TRBD2. The CDR3 runs to 15 residues. Germline V gene data show CDR1 as SGHDT and CDR2 as YYEEEE. J gave up 2 bases and V 4 bases, and 6 bases lay outside the gene matches. The CDR3: CASSPGGGGQETQYF. DNA of the CDR3: TGTGCCAGCAGCCCGGGCGGGGGGGGACAAGAGACCCAGTACTTC.

The V and J genes are TRBV29-1 and TRBJ1-1; perhaps TRBD1 as D (6 bases). From germline, CDR1 is SQVTM and CDR2 ANQGSEA. The CDR3 length is 13 residues. V was pared by 6 bases and J by 0 bases, with 11 bases between. The CDR3 bases are TGCAGCGTGACACAGGGACTGAACACTGAAGCTTTCTTT. It is translated as CSVTQGLNTEAFF.